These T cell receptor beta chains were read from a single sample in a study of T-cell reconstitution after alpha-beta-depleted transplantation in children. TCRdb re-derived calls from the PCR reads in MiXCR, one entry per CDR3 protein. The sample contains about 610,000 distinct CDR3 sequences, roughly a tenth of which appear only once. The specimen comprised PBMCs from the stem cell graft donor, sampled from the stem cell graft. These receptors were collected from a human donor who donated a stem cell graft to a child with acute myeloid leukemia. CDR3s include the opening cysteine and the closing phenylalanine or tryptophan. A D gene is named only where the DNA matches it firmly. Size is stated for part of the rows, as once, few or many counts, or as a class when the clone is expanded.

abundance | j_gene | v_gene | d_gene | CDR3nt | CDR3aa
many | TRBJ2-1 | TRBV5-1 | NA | TGCGCCAGCAGCTTGTCGGGGATGGGACAGTTCTTC | CASSLSGMGQFF
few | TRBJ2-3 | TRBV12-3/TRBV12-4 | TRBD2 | TGTGCCAGCAGTTTTGTGGGGACTAGCGGGAGACCAGATACGCAGTATTTT | CASSFVGTSGRPDTQYF
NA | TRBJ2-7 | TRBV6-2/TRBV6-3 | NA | TGTGCCAGCAGACGGGTGGGGGAGCAGTACTTC | CASRRVGEQYF
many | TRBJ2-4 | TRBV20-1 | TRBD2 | TGCAGTGCTAGAGATCGGTTTGGGACTAGCAAAAACATTCAGTACTTC | CSARDRFGTSKNIQYF
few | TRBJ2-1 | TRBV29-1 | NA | TGCAGCGTCACTGGGACCTACAATGAGCAGTTCTTC | CSVTGTYNEQFF
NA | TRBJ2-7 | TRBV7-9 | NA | TGTGCCAGCAGCAAGGATGGGGGATGGGAGCAGTACTTC | CASSKDGGWEQYF
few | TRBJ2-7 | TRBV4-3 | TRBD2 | TGCGCCAGCAGCCAAGGGCGGGAGTATTACGAGCAGTACTTC | CASSQGREYYEQYF
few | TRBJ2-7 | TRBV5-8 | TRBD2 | TGTGCCAGCAGCTTGGCAGGGCTAGCGGGAGGCTACGAGCAGTACTTC | CASSLAGLAGGYEQYF
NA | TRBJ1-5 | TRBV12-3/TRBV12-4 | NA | TGTGCCAGCAGTCTAGGGGACGGTCTTCTAGATACGCAGCATTTT | CASSLGDGLLDTQHF
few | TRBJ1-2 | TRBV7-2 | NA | TGTGCCAGCAGCTTAGTTCTAGAAGGGATCTATGGCTACACCTTC | CASSLVLEGIYGYTF
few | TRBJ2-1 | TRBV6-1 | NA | TGTGCCAGCACCCACGGGCTAGTTGGGCAAAGCTCCTACAATGAGCAGTTCTTC | CASTHGLVGQSSYNEQFF
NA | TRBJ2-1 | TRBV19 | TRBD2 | TGTGCCAGTCGGATCGGACTAGCGGGCCCAAGCTCCTACAATGAGCAGTTCTTC | CASRIGLAGPSSYNEQFF
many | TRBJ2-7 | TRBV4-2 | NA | TGTGCCAGCAGCCAACACAGGGAGGCCCCCTACGAGCAGTACTTC | CASSQHREAPYEQYF
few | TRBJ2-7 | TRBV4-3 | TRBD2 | TGCGCCAGCAGCATACGCGGGGGGCCCTACGAGCAGTACTTC | CASSIRGGPYEQYF
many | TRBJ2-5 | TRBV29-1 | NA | TGCAGCGTTAAGAGTTTCCAAGAGACCCAGTACTTC | CSVKSFQETQYF
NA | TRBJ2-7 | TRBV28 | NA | TGTGCCAGCAGTTTAGTCGCTACGATCTACGAGCAGTACTTC | CASSLVATIYEQYF
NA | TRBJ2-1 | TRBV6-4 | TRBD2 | TGTGCCAGCAGTGCGGAAACGGGAGGGTACAATGAGCAGTTCTTC | CASSAETGGYNEQFF
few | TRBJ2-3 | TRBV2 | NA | TGTGCCAGCAGCGCGGACGGCCCGGCGGATACGCAGTATTTT | CASSADGPADTQYF
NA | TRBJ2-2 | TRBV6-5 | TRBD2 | TGTGCCAGCAGTTACTCCCTAGCGGCCAGGAACACCGGGGAGCTGTTTTTT | CASSYSLAARNTGELFF
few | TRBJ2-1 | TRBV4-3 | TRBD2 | TGCGCCAGCAGCCAAGATTGGGCGGGAGGGTACAATGAGCAGTTCTTC | CASSQDWAGGYNEQFF
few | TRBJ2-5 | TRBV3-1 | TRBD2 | TGTGCCAGCAGCCAACGGGGGGAAGGGGAGACCCAGTACTTC | CASSQRGEGETQYF
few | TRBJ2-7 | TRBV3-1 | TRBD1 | TGTGCCAGCGGCCGGGACAGGGTTTCCTACGAGCAGTACTTC | CASGRDRVSYEQYF
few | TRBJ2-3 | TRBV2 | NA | TGTGCCAGCAGAAGGACAGTGACCACAGATACGCAGTATTTT | CASRRTVTTDTQYF
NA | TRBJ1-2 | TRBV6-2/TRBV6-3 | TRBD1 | TGTGCCAGCAGCTCACCCGGACAGGGAGACTATGGCTACACCTTC | CASSSPGQGDYGYTF
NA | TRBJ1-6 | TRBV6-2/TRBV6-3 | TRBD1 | TGTGCCAGCAGTTACCCGACAGGGTGGAATAATTCACCCCTCCACTTT | CASSYPTGWNNSPLHF
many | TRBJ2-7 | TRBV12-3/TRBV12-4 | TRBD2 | TGTGCCAGCAGTATTAGCGGGAGCTTTGGCGAGCAGTACTTC | CASSISGSFGEQYF
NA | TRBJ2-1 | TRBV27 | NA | TGTGCCACCCAGAGATTTACGGATCCGCTTTACAATGAGCAGTTCTTC | CATQRFTDPLYNEQFF
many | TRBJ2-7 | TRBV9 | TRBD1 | TGTGCCAGCAGCGTAGAAGGGGGCCTCAACGAGCAGTACTTC | CASSVEGGLNEQYF
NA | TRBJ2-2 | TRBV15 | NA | TGTGCCACCAGTCTCTCAGGGGGGGACACCGGGGAGCTGTTTTTT | CATSLSGGDTGELFF
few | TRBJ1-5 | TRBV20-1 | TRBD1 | TGCAGTGCTAGAGATCCCAGGGGGCGGGATAGCAATCAGCCCCAGCATTTT | CSARDPRGRDSNQPQHF
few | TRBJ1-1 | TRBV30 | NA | TGTGCCTGGAGCCTGGGAACCGGGACTGAAGCTTTCTTT | CAWSLGTGTEAFF
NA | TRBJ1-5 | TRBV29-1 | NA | TGCAGCGTTTTGGCAGGGGACAATCAGCCCCAGCATTTT | CSVLAGDNQPQHF
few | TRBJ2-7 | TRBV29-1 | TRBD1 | TGCAGCGTTGACCATCAGACAGGGGTCCCTGTAACTTCCTACGAGCAGTACTTC | CSVDHQTGVPVTSYEQYF
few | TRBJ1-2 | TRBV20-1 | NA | TGCAGTGCTAGACGACAGTCCTATGGCTACACCTTC | CSARRQSYGYTF
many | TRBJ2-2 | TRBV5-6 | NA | TGTGCCAGCAGCCAATTCGGGAGAGAGTGGACCGGGGAGCTGTTTTTT | CASSQFGREWTGELFF
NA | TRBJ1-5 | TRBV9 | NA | TGTGCCACCTCACAGGGATCGGGCAATCAGCCCCAGCATTTT | CATSQGSGNQPQHF
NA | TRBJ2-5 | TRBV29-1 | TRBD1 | TGCAGCGCGCCACACAGGGGGGAAGAGACCCAGTACTTC | CSAPHRGEETQYF
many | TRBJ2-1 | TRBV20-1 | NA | TGCAGTGCTATCAGCCTTCAGGGGTACAATGAGCAGTTCTTC | CSAISLQGYNEQFF
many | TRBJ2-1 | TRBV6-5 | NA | TGTGCCAGCAGTTACGTGAATCTAGGGAATGAGCAGTTCTTC | CASSYVNLGNEQFF
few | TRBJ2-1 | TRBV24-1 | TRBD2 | TGTGCCACCAGTGACTCCCGGACTAGCGCTAATGGGGGGGATGAGCAGTTCTTC | CATSDSRTSANGGDEQFF
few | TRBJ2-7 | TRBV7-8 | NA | TGTGCCAGCAGCCTAATGGCCGGTCCCCCCTACGAGCAGTACTTC | CASSLMAGPPYEQYF
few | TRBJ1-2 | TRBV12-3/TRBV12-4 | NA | TGTGCCAGCAGTTTGGGGACGACGGTCTATGGCTACACCTTC | CASSLGTTVYGYTF
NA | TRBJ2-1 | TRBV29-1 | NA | TGCAGCGTTGACAGGGATGATGAGCAGTTCTTC | CSVDRDDEQFF
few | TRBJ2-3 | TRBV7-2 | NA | TGTGCCAGCAGCTCAGATGGCAATAGGGCAGATACGCAGTATTTT | CASSSDGNRADTQYF
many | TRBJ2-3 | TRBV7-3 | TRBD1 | TGTGCCAGCAGCCGGACAGGGGTAGGAGATACGCAGTATTTT | CASSRTGVGDTQYF
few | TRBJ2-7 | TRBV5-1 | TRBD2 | TGCGCCAGCAGCTTGGTAGCTAGCGGGAGGGCGTCCGAGCAGTACTTC | CASSLVASGRASEQYF
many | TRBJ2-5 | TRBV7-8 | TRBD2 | TGTGCCAGCAGACAGGTTGCACTAGCGGGAGGAGATCAAGAGACCCAGTACTTC | CASRQVALAGGDQETQYF
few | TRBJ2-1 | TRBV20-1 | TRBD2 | TGCAGTGCTAAGGGGGGGCTGGGACTAGGGTCCTACAATGAGCAGTTCTTC | CSAKGGLGLGSYNEQFF
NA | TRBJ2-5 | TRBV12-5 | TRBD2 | TGTGCTAGTGGTACCGGACTAGCGGGAGACAGGGAGACCCAGTACTTC | CASGTGLAGDRETQYF
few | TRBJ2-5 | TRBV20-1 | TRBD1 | TGCAGTGCTAGTAAGGGGACAGGGGGCTCTATGGAGACCCAGTACTTC | CSASKGTGGSMETQYF
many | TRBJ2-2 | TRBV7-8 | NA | TGTGCCAGCAGCTTAAGGGTGATAGCCGGGGAGCTGTTTTTT | CASSLRVIAGELFF
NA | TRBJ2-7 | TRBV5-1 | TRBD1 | TGCGCCACCCAGACAGGGGACAGTGTCCCTCGGGAGCAGTACTTC | CATQTGDSVPREQYF
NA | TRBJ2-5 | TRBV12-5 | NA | TGTGCACCCAGGGACCAAGAGACCCAGTACTTC | CAPRDQETQYF
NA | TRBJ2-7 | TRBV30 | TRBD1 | TGTGCCTGGAGTACAGGGGCGTCCTACGAGCAGTACTTC | CAWSTGASYEQYF
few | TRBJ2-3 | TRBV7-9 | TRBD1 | TGTGCCAGCACCGTAGGGACAGGTGGAACAGATACGCAGTATTTT | CASTVGTGGTDTQYF
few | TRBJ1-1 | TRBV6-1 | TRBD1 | TGTGCCAGCAGCCCGGGACAGGGGTGGGTCAACACTGAAGCTTTCTTT | CASSPGQGWVNTEAFF
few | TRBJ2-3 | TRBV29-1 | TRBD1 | TGCAGCGTTCCGGGACAGGGGATCCTTACGCAGTATTTT | CSVPGQGILTQYF
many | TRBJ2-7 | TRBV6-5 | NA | TGTGCCAGCAGACAGGGAGAATATTCCTACGAGCAGTACTTC | CASRQGEYSYEQYF
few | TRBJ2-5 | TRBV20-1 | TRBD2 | TGCAGTGCTGAAGATCGGGGGGTGGGAGAGACCCAGTACTTC | CSAEDRGVGETQYF